The clone carrying this T cell receptor beta chain was counted a single time. The sample originates from a study of T cell responses to AZD1222 COVID-19 vaccine. Profiled with immunoSEQ multiplex PCR; TCRdb holds only in-frame clones, not every one. The repertoire includes roughly 160,000 clones, roughly nine tenths of them detected once, and about 1.5% sits in the top ten. From germline, CDR1 is LGHNA and CDR2 YNFKEQ. The CDR3 consists of 15 residues. Between the trimmed V and J ends, which lost 2 bases and 0 bases, there was a span of 7 bases. The input for sequencing was peripheral blood, taken 28 days after the second AZD1222 dose. This sequence joins TRBV4-2 and TRBJ1-4, with unresolved D. This clonotype was sampled from an adult who received the AZD1222 COVID-19 vaccine. The CDR3 coding sequence is TGTGCCAGCAGCCAATCAGCTGCAACTAATGAAAAACTGTTTTTT. Amino acids: CASSQSAATNEKLFF.